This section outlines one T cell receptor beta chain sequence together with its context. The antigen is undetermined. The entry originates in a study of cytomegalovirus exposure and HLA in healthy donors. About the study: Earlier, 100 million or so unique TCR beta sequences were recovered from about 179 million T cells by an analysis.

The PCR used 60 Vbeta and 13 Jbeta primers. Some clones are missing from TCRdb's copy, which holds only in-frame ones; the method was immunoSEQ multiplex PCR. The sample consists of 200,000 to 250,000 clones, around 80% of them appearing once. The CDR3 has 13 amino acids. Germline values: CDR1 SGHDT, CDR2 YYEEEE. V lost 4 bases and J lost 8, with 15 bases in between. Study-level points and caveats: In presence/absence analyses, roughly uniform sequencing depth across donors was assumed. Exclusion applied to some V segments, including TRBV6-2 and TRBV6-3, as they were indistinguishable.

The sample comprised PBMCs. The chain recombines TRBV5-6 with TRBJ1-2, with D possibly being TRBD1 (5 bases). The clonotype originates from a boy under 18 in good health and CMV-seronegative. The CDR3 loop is CASSPAWGDGYTF. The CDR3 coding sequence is TGTGCCAGCAGCCCCGCTTGGGGGGACGGCTACACCTTC.